Each of the 6 T cell receptor beta chains below was sequenced from the same sample in a study of identical twins. TCRdb used MiXCR to reprocess the 5' RACE reads, holding one entry per CDR3 protein. The sample records approximately 240,000 distinct CDR3 sequences, about 14% being singletons. Sequences were obtained from memory (CD45RO+) T cells sorted from blood. These receptors all come from a woman younger than 30 in good health.

This clonotype has just a few counts. The chain is built from TRBV11-2 and TRBJ2-7, with TRBD1 matching over 9 bases. Germline-derived CDR1 and CDR2 are SGHAT and FQNNGV. V shed 1 base and J 2 bases; nucleotides not matched to a gene: 12. The CDR3 extends over 18 amino acids. The CDR3 coding sequence is TGTGCCAGCAGCTTAGGACGGTCGGGGACAGGGACCACCTACGAGCAGTACTTC. Translating gives CASSLGRSGTGTTYEQYF.

This clonotype has a handful of counts. V and J are TRBV2 and TRBJ2-1; the match to TRBD1 covers 12 bases. The ends lost 6 bases at V and 9 bases at J; junction bases unmatched: 6. The CDR3 contains 14 residues. Germline values: CDR1 SNHLY, CDR2 FYNNEI. CDR3 sequence reads: CASRGQGALVEQFF. CDR3 in DNA: TGTGCCAGCAGGGGACAGGGGGCGCTGGTTGAGCAGTTCTTC.

The chain employs TRBV18 and TRBJ2-3; D unresolved. The CDR3 is 14 residues long. Germline CDR1 reads KGHSH; CDR2 reads LQKENI. V was cut by 5 bases and J by 0 bases, with 9 bases left in between. CDR3 region: CASSTLTSTDTQYF. The CDR3 DNA follows: TGTGCCAGCTCAACGTTGACTAGCACAGATACGCAGTATTTT.

This chain uses TRBV7-2 with TRBJ2-7; 8 bases align to TRBD1. Germline V lookup: CDR1 SGHTA, CDR2 FQGNSA. Trimming removed 6 bases from V and 1 base from J; junction bases left unmatched: 5. The CDR3 sequence is 14 residues long. CDR3 nucleotides: TGTGCCAGCAGGATGGGGGACAGGTCCTACGAGCAGTACTTC. This encodes CASRMGDRSYEQYF.

This rearrangement joins TRBV7-9 to TRBJ1-1; D is perhaps TRBD1 (5 bases). V was shortened by 8 bases and J by 1 base, with 14 bases between the two germline ends. This CDR3 contains 14 residues. The germline V gene encodes CDR1 SEHNR and CDR2 FQNEAQ (reference sequence). CDR3: CASYPWGRNTEAFF. The CDR3 nucleotides read TGTGCCAGCTATCCCTGGGGACGGAACACTGAAGCTTTCTTT.

The chain links TRBV20-1 to TRBJ1-6; D is uncertain. From germline, CDR1 is DFQATT and CDR2 SNEGSKA (reference sequence). The CDR3 spans 15 residues. Trimming took off 4 bases at V and 7 bases at J, with 17 bases between the two ends. For the CDR3, the DNA is TGCAGTGCTAAGTGGGGTGGCTGGGCGAATTCACCCCTCCACTTT. Residues: CSAKWGGWANSPLHF.